The clone carrying this T cell receptor beta chain has only a few counts. From the RT-PCR reads, TCRdb called clonotypes with MiXCR, one entry per CDR3 protein. The data show about 680,000 distinct CDR3 sequences, approximately 15% seen once. V trimming: 4 bases; J trimming: 0 bases; junction bases outside the gene matches: 3. The germline V gene has CDR1 MGHRA and CDR2 YSYEKL. This CDR3 has 16 residues. The rearrangement links TRBV4-1 to TRBJ2-2; TRBD1 matches at 9 bases. The TCR comes from a female donor in good health, serving as a healthy control. The specimen was memory CD4+ T cells from blood. CDR3 sequence (DNA): TGCGCCAGCAGCCGGGGACAGGGTACGAACACCGGGGAGCTGTTTTTT. Encoded protein: CASSRGQGTNTGELFF.